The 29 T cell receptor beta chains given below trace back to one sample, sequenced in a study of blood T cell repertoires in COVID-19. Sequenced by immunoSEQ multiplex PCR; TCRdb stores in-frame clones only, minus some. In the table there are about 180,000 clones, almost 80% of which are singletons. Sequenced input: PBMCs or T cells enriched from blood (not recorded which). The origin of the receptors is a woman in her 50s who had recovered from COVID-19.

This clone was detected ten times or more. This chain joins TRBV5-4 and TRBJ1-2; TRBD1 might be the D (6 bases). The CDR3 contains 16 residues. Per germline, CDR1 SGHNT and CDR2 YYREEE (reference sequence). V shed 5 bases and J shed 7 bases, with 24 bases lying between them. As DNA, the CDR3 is TGTGCCAGCAGTCCCGGAGGAACAGGGTGGGTTGCTGGCTACACCTTC. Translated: CASSPGGTGWVAGYTF.

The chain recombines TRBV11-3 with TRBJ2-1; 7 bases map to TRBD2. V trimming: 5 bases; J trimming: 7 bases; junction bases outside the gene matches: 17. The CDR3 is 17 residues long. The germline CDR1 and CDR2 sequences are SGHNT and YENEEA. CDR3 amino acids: CASSQVGEVAGANEQFF. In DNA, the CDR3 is TGTGCCAGCAGCCAGGTCGGGGAGGTGGCGGGAGCTAATGAGCAGTTCTTC.

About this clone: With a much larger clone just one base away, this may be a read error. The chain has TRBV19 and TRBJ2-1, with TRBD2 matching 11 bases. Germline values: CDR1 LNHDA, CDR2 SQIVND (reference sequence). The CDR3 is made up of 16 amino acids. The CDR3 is CASSTHLAGGANKQFF. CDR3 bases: TGTGCCAGTAGTACTCATCTAGCGGGAGGAGCCAATAAGCAGTTCTTC.

The CDR3 loop is CSVWSSPEHEQYF. In nucleotides, the CDR3 is TGCAGCGTGTGGTCCTCCCCCGAGCACGAGCAGTACTTC. This sequence joins TRBV29-1 and TRBJ2-7, with D unclear. Deletions cut 6 bases from V and 5 bases from J, with 17 bases between. CDR3 length equals 13 residues. CDR1 and CDR2 from the germline V gene are SQVTM and ANQGSEA.

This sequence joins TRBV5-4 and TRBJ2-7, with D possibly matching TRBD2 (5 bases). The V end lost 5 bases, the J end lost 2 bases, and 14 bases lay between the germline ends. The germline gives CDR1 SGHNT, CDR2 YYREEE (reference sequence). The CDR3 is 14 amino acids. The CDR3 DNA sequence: TGTGCCAGCAGGGAGGACTTGATCACCTACGAGCAGTACTTC. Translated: CASREDLITYEQYF.

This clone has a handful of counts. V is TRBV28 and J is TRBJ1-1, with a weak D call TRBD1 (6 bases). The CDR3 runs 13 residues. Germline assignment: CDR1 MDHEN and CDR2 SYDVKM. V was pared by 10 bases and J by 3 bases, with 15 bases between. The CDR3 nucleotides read TGTGCCACCCTACGCGGACAGTACACTGAAGCTTTCTTT. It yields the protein CATLRGQYTEAFF. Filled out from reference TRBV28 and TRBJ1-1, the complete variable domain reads DVKVTQSSRYLVKRTGEKVFLECVQDMDHENMFWYRQDPGLGLRLIYFSYDVKMKEKGDIPEGYSVSREKKERFSLILESASTNQTSMYLCATLRGQYTEAFFGQGTRLTVV.

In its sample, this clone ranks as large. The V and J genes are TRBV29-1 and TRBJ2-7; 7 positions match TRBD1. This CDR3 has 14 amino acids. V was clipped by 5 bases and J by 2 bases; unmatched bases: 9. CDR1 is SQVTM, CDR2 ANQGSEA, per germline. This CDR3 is CSVYLGDSTYEQYF. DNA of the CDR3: TGCAGCGTTTATTTAGGGGACAGTACCTACGAGCAGTACTTC.

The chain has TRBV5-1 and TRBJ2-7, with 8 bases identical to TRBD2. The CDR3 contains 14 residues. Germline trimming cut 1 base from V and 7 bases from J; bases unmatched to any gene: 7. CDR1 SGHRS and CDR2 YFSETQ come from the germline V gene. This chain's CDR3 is CASSLQRELGEQYF. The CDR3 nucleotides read TGCGCCAGCAGCTTGCAGCGGGAGCTGGGGGAGCAGTACTTC. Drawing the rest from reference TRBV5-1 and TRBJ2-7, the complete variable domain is KAGVTQTPRYLIKTRGQQVTLSCSPISGHRSVSWYQQTPGQGLQFLFEYFSETQRNKGNFPGRFSGRQFSNSRSEMNVSTLELGDSALYLCASSLQRELGEQYFGPGTRLTVT.

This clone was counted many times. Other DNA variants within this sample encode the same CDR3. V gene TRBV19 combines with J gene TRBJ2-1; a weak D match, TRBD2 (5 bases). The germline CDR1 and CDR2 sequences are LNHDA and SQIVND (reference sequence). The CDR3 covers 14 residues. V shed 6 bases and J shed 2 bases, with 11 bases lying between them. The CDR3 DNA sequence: TGTGCCAGTAGCCCCTGGACTGCCTACAATGAGCAGTTCTTC. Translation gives CASSPWTAYNEQFF. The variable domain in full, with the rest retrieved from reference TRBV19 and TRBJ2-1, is DGGITQSPKYLFRKEGQNVTLSCEQNLNHDAMYWYRQDPGQGLRLIYYSQIVNDFQKGDIAEGYSVSREKKESFPLTVTSAQKNPTAFYLCASSPWTAYNEQFFGPGTRLTVL.

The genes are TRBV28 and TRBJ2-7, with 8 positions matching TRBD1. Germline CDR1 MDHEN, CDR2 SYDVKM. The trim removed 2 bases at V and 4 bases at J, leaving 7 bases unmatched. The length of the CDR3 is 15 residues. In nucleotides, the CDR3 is TGTGCCAGCAGTTTAACGGCAGGGGGCTTATACGAGCAGTACTTC. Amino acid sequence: CASSLTAGGLYEQYF.

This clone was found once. The CDR3 loop is CASSRERIDTQYF. Written as DNA, the CDR3 is TGTGCCAGCAGCCGGGAGAGAATAGATACGCAGTATTTT. The chain joins TRBV4-2 to TRBJ2-3; tentative D call: TRBD2 (5 bases). The germline gives CDR1 LGHNA, CDR2 YNFKEQ. Trimming took off 4 bases at V and 5 bases at J, with 10 bases between the two ends. This CDR3 comprises 13 residues.

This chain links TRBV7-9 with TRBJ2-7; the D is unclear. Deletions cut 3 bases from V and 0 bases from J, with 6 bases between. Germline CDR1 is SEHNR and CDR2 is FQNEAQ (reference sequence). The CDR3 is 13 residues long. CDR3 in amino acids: CASSLAGSYEQYF. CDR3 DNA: TGTGCCAGCAGCTTGGCAGGCTCCTACGAGCAGTACTTC.

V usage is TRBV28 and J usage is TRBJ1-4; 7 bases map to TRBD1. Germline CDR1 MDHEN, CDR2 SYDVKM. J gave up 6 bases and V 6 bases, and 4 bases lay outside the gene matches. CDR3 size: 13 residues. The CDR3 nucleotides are TGTGCCAGCAGACAGGGGCGGGATGAAAAACTGTTTTTT. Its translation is CASRQGRDEKLFF.

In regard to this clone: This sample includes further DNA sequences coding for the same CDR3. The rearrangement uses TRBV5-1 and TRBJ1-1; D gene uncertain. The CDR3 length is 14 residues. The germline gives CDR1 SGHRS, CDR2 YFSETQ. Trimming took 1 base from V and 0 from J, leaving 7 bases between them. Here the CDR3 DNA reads TGCGCCAGCAGCTTGCGGCGGATGAACACTGAAGCTTTCTTT. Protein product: CASSLRRMNTEAFF. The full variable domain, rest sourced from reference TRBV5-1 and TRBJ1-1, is KAGVTQTPRYLIKTRGQQVTLSCSPISGHRSVSWYQQTPGQGLQFLFEYFSETQRNKGNFPGRFSGRQFSNSRSEMNVSTLELGDSALYLCASSLRRMNTEAFFGQGTRLTVV.

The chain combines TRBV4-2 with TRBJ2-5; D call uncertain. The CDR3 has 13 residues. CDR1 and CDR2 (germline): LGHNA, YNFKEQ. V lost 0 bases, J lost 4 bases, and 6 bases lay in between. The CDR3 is CASSQEIAETQYF. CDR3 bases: TGTGCCAGCAGCCAAGAAATAGCAGAGACCCAGTACTTC.

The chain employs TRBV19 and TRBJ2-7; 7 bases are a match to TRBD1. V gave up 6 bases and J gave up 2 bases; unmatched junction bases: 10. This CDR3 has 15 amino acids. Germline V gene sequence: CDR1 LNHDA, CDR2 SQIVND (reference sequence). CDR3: CASRTGTANTYEQYF. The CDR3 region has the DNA TGTGCCAGTAGGACCGGGACAGCGAATACCTACGAGCAGTACTTC.

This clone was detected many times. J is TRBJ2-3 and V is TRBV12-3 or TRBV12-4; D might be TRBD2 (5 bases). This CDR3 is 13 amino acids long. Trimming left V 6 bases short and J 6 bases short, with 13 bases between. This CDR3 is CASSRGRADTQYF. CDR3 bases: TGTGCCAGCAGCCGAGGGCGTGCGGATACGCAGTATTTT.

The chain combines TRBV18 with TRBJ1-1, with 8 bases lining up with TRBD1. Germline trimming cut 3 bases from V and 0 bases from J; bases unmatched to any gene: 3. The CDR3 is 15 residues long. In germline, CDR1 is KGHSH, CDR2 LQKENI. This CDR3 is CASSPLQGVNTEAFF. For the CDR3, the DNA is TGTGCCAGCTCACCGCTACAGGGGGTGAACACTGAAGCTTTCTTT.

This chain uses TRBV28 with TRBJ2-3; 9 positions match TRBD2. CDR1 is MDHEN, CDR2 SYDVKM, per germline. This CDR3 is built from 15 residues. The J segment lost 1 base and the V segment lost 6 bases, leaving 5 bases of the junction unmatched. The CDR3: CASSRLAEGTDTQYF. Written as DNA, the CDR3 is TGTGCCAGCAGCCGACTAGCGGAAGGCACAGATACGCAGTATTTT.

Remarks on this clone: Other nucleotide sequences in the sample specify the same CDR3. The CDR3 loop reads CASSNSGYEQYF. In DNA, the CDR3 is TGTGCCAGCAGTAACAGCGGCTACGAGCAGTACTTC. This chain uses TRBV6-5 with TRBJ2-7, with D perhaps matching TRBD2 (5 bases). CDR3 length: 12 residues. The germline gives CDR1 MNHEY, CDR2 SVGAGI. Trimming pared 5 bases from V and 3 bases from J, leaving 8 bases between.

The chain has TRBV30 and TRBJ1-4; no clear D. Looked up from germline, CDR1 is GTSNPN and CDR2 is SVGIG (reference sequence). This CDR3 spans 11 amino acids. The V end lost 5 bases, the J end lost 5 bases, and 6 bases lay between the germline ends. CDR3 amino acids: CAWGRNEKLFF. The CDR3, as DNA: TGTGCCTGGGGACGGAATGAAAAACTGTTTTTT.

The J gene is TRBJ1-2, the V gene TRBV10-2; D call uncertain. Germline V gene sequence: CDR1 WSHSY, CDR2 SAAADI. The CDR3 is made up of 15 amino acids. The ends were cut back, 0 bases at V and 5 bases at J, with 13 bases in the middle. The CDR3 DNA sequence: TGCGCCAGCAGTGAGTCGGGAGGGCACAAGTATGGCTACACCTTC. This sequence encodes CASSESGGHKYGYTF.

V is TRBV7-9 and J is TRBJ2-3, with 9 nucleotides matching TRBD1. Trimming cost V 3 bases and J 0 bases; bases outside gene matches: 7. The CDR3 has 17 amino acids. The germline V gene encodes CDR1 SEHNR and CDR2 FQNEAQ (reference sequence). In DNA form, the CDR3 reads TGTGCCAGCAGCTTCGGGCCACAGGGGGCGAGCACAGATACGCAGTATTTT. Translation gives CASSFGPQGASTDTQYF.

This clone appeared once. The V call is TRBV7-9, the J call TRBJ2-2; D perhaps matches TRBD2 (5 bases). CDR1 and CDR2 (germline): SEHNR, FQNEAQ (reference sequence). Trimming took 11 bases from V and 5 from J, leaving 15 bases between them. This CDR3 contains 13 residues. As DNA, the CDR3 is TGTGCCGCGGGCCGTTTACGTACCGGGGAGCTGTTTTTT. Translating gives CAAGRLRTGELFF.

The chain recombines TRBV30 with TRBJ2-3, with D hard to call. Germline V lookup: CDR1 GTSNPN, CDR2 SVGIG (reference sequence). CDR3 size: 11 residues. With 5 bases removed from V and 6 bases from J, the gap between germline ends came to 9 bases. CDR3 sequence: CAWERVDTQYF. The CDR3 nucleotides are TGTGCCTGGGAGCGCGTGGATACGCAGTATTTT.

The CDR3 DNA sequence: TGCGCCAGCAGCTTAACACCTAGCGGGAGAATAAATACGCAGTATTTT. It specifies CASSLTPSGRINTQYF. This chain links TRBV5-1 with TRBJ2-3; TRBD2 matches at 10 bases. The germline V gene has CDR1 SGHRS and CDR2 YFSETQ. CDR3 length: 16 residues. Losses at the gene ends were 2 bases for V and 7 bases for J; bases not matched to a gene: 10.

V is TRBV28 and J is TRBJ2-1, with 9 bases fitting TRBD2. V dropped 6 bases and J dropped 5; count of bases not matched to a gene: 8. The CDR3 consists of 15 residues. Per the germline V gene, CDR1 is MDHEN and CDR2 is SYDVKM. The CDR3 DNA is TGTGCCAGCAGCGCCAGCGGGAGGCCTAACAATGAGCAGTTCTTC. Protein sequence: CASSASGRPNNEQFF.

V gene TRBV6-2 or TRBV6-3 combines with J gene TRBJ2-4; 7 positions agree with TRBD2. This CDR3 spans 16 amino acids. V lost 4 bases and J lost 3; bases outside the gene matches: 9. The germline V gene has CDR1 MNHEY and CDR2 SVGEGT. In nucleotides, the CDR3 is TGTGCCAGCAGTTCAACCGGAGGGAGGGGCAAAAACATTCAGTACTTC. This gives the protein CASSSTGGRGKNIQYF.

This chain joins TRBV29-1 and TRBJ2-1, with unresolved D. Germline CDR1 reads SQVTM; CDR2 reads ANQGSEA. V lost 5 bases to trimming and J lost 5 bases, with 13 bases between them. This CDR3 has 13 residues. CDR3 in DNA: TGCAGCGTTTGGTCACAGACGAACAATGAGCAGTTCTTC. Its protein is CSVWSQTNNEQFF.